The source of this T cell receptor (beta chain) is a study of blood T cell dynamics during melanoma immunotherapy. V was shortened by 3 bases and J by 8 bases, with 14 bases between the two germline ends. The CDR3 totals 14 residues. In germline, CDR1 is MGHRA, CDR2 YSYEKL. Only in-frame clones appear in the TCRdb table, and some are missing; sequencing was by immunoSEQ multiplex PCR. The sample gives around 6,700 clones, about 85% of which show up once; around 30% is in the top ten. Time point: week 3, after first cycle of checkpoint inhibitor. The clonotype comes from a human donor with melanoma. Some clones in this sample may be carry-over from other donors' samples. The specimen was blood, collected from a patient treated with checkpoint blockade. The chain uses TRBV4-1 and TRBJ2-4, with D perhaps TRBD2 (5 bases). DNA of the CDR3: TGCGCCAGCAGCCAGGATGAGGGTAGGGACATTCAGTACTTC. Translating it yields CASSQDEGRDIQYF.